The entry below describes one T cell receptor beta chain. Its cognate antigen is unknown. The data are from a study of blood T cells in healthy people across ages. Study results and limitations: More naive CD4+ cells and higher diversity marked long-lived donors relative to aged donors. Using unsorted PBMCs precluded a conclusive naive versus antigen-experienced comparison.

Next came a second PCR, run for about 6 to 12 cycles, which used a sample-barcoded 5' primer along with a J-beta primer mix. Researchers report that a template-switch adaptor with 12 random nucleotides tagged each cDNA molecule. TCRdb called the 5' RACE reads again in MiXCR, with one record for every CDR3 protein. Of hundreds of thousands of distinct CDR3 sequences listed, more than 45% are singletons. Sequenced: blood. The sequence came from a man between 60 and 75 years old in good health.

The CDR3 reads CASSPRRALSSYNEQFF. CDR3 nucleotide sequence: TGTGCCAGCAGCCCCCGGCGGGCCCTAAGCTCCTACAATGAGCAGTTCTTC. This chain uses TRBV6-1 with TRBJ2-1; D may be TRBD2 (5 bases). CDR1 MNHNS and CDR2 SASEGT come from the germline V gene. The CDR3 totals 17 residues. The V gene lost 6 bases and the J gene lost 0 bases, with 18 bases spanning the gap.